These T cell receptor beta chains were read from a single sample in a study of blood T cells in healthy people across ages. TCRdb re-called the 5' RACE reads through MiXCR, storing one row per CDR3 protein. The sample consists of approximately 680,000 distinct CDR3 sequences, less than 40% of them appearing once. The sequencing sample was made of blood. These TCRs come from a woman at least 80 years old in good health. CDR3s include the opening cysteine and the closing phenylalanine or tryptophan. Fields, in order: J gene, V gene, D gene, clone size, CDR3 protein, CDR3 DNA. The D gene is left open where the match is weak. Clone size is not always given. Where it is, it says once, few, many or a class for expanded clones.

J: TRBJ1-2
V: TRBV12-3/TRBV12-4
D: NA
size: few
CDR3: CASSREQGRGYGYTF
DNA: TGTGCCAGCAGTCGGGAACAGGGAAGGGGCTATGGCTACACCTTC

J: TRBJ2-3
V: TRBV10-3
D: NA
size: NA
CDR3: CAISESKGRSTDTQYF
DNA: TGTGCCATCAGTGAGTCGAAAGGACGAAGTACAGATACGCAGTATTTT

J: TRBJ2-3
V: TRBV2
D: NA
size: NA
CDR3: CASSPSGIATDTQYF
DNA: TGTGCCAGCAGTCCGTCAGGAATAGCCACAGATACGCAGTATTTT

J: TRBJ2-1
V: TRBV9
D: NA
size: many
CDR3: CASSVAVTLGYNEQFF
DNA: TGTGCCAGCAGCGTAGCTGTGACACTAGGATACAATGAGCAGTTCTTC

J: TRBJ1-2
V: TRBV3-1
D: TRBD1
size: NA
CDR3: CASSSSHRGNYGYTF
DNA: TGTGCCAGCAGCTCCTCCCACAGGGGCAACTATGGCTACACCTTC

J: TRBJ2-7
V: TRBV28
D: TRBD1
size: few
CDR3: CASSTPRDRGYEQYF
DNA: TGTGCCAGCAGTACGCCGCGGGACAGGGGCTACGAGCAGTACTTC

J: TRBJ2-7
V: TRBV24-1
D: TRBD1
size: few
CDR3: CATSELGTGGKQYF
DNA: TGTGCCACCAGTGAACTCGGGACAGGGGGAAAGCAGTACTTC

J: TRBJ1-4
V: TRBV5-1
D: TRBD1
size: once
CDR3: CASSSTRTGDEKLFF
DNA: TGCGCCAGCAGCTCTACAAGAACAGGGGATGAAAAACTGTTTTTT

J: TRBJ1-2
V: TRBV29-1
D: NA
size: many
CDR3: CSVEHGQGSYGYTF
DNA: TGCAGCGTTGAGCATGGGCAGGGATCCTATGGCTACACCTTC

J: TRBJ1-1
V: TRBV6-2/TRBV6-3
D: TRBD1
size: many
CDR3: CASIPGGQGAVNTEAFF
DNA: TGTGCCAGCATCCCGGGGGGACAGGGGGCGGTGAACACTGAAGCTTTCTTT

J: TRBJ2-7
V: TRBV5-1
D: TRBD1
size: NA
CDR3: CASSLDRGRSSEQYF
DNA: TGCGCCAGCAGCTTGGACAGGGGGCGTTCATCCGAGCAGTACTTC

J: TRBJ2-7
V: TRBV5-1
D: NA
size: NA
CDR3: CASSRGVDVREQYF
DNA: TGCGCCAGCAGCAGGGGGGTAGATGTTCGTGAGCAGTACTTC

J: TRBJ2-7
V: TRBV7-9
D: NA
size: many
CDR3: CASSGPRSLTYEQYF
DNA: TGTGCCAGCAGCGGTCCACGGTCCTTAACCTACGAGCAGTACTTC

J: TRBJ2-1
V: TRBV7-8
D: NA
size: NA
CDR3: CASSLVSRGEQFF
DNA: TGTGCCAGCAGCTTAGTGTCCAGGGGTGAGCAGTTCTTC

J: TRBJ1-1
V: TRBV7-2
D: NA
size: NA
CDR3: CASSLWASLNTEAFF
DNA: TGTGCCAGCAGCTTATGGGCCAGCTTGAACACTGAAGCTTTCTTT

J: TRBJ2-3
V: TRBV6-4
D: NA
size: NA
CDR3: CASSDSRGADTQYF
DNA: TGTGCCAGCAGTGACTCGAGGGGGGCAGATACGCAGTATTTT

J: TRBJ2-7
V: TRBV5-1
D: NA
size: many
CDR3: CASVVAPGYEQYF
DNA: TGCGCCAGCGTCGTTGCCCCTGGCTACGAGCAGTACTTC

J: TRBJ2-6
V: TRBV4-1
D: NA
size: many
CDR3: CASSQDRVMASGANVLTF
DNA: TGCGCCAGCAGCCAAGATCGGGTCATGGCCTCTGGGGCCAACGTCCTGACTTTC

J: TRBJ1-4
V: TRBV4-2
D: NA
size: many
CDR3: CASTPTPVRQLNEKLFF
DNA: TGTGCCAGCACCCCCACCCCCGTGCGACAGCTGAATGAAAAACTGTTTTTT

J: TRBJ1-2
V: TRBV7-2
D: NA
size: many
CDR3: CASSLDMAGYGYTF
DNA: TGTGCCAGCAGCTTAGATATGGCAGGCTATGGCTACACCTTC

J: TRBJ2-5
V: TRBV6-8
D: TRBD2
size: many
CDR3: CASSYIQERGGVQETQYF
DNA: TGTGCCAGCAGTTACATCCAGGAGCGGGGGGGCGTTCAAGAGACCCAGTACTTC

J: TRBJ1-2
V: TRBV7-2
D: NA
size: many
CDR3: CASRYPGSAIFGYTF
DNA: TGTGCCAGCAGATATCCAGGGAGCGCCATTTTTGGCTACACCTTC

J: TRBJ1-2
V: TRBV6-6
D: TRBD1
size: many
CDR3: CASSQTGVGGYTF
DNA: TGTGCCAGCAGTCAAACAGGGGTTGGGGGCTACACCTTC

J: TRBJ2-1
V: TRBV12-3/TRBV12-4
D: NA
size: NA
CDR3: CASGGITASQFF
DNA: TGTGCCAGCGGGGGGATCACAGCGAGTCAGTTCTTC

J: TRBJ2-1
V: TRBV10-3
D: TRBD1
size: many
CDR3: CAISGQGSSYNEQFF
DNA: TGTGCCATCAGTGGACAGGGGTCTTCCTACAATGAGCAGTTCTTC

J: TRBJ2-5
V: TRBV20-1
D: TRBD2
size: NA
CDR3: CSARRFKAGVSGGETQYF
DNA: TGCAGTGCTAGGCGTTTTAAGGCGGGAGTATCGGGTGGAGAGACCCAGTACTTC

J: TRBJ2-1
V: TRBV5-1
D: NA
size: NA
CDR3: CASSLGGSINEQFF
DNA: TGCGCCAGCAGCCTGGGTGGGAGCATTAATGAGCAGTTCTTC

J: TRBJ1-6
V: TRBV6-2/TRBV6-3
D: TRBD1
size: many
CDR3: CASSLDRGDYNSPLHF
DNA: TGTGCCAGCAGTTTGGACAGGGGGGACTATAATTCACCCCTCCACTTT

J: TRBJ2-7
V: TRBV25-1
D: NA
size: many
CDR3: CASSESQVWNEQYF
DNA: TGTGCCAGCAGTGAATCGCAGGTCTGGAACGAGCAGTACTTC

J: TRBJ2-2
V: TRBV18
D: TRBD1
size: NA
CDR3: CASSARQGPNTGELFF
DNA: TGTGCCAGCTCAGCTAGACAGGGCCCGAACACCGGGGAGCTGTTTTTT

J: TRBJ2-3
V: TRBV7-2
D: TRBD2
size: many
CDR3: CASSLVGRGGSLGGPDTQYF
DNA: TGTGCCAGCAGCTTGGTCGGGCGGGGGGGTTCTCTCGGAGGTCCAGATACGCAGTATTTT

J: TRBJ2-4
V: TRBV30
D: TRBD2
size: many
CDR3: CAWSPGLAGGPDIQYF
DNA: TGTGCCTGGAGTCCGGGACTAGCGGGGGGGCCGGACATTCAGTACTTC

J: TRBJ2-3
V: TRBV20-1
D: TRBD2
size: many
CDR3: CSASRLAGSDTQYF
DNA: TGCAGTGCTAGTCGACTAGCGGGGTCAGATACGCAGTATTTT

J: TRBJ1-1
V: TRBV5-1
D: NA
size: many
CDR3: CASGSGGRVTEAFF
DNA: TGCGCCAGCGGGAGCGGGGGGAGAGTAACTGAAGCTTTCTTT

J: TRBJ2-2
V: TRBV5-1
D: NA
size: once
CDR3: CASSWDQGGRELFF
DNA: TGCGCCAGCAGCTGGGATCAGGGCGGTCGGGAGCTGTTTTTT

J: TRBJ2-1
V: TRBV11-3
D: NA
size: NA
CDR3: CAGSPGPVLGDNEQFF
DNA: TGTGCCGGCAGCCCAGGGCCGGTATTGGGGGACAATGAGCAGTTCTTC

J: TRBJ1-6
V: TRBV6-1
D: NA
size: few
CDR3: CASSEGGRPSYNSPLHF
DNA: TGTGCCAGCAGTGAAGGGGGCCGCCCCTCCTATAATTCACCCCTCCACTTT

J: TRBJ2-7
V: TRBV7-9
D: TRBD1
size: NA
CDR3: CASSEGQYYNEQYF
DNA: TGTGCCAGCAGCGAGGGACAGTACTACAATGAGCAGTACTTC

J: TRBJ2-1
V: TRBV4-3
D: NA
size: many
CDR3: CASSQATRGDGEQFF
DNA: TGCGCCAGCAGCCAAGCGACTAGGGGAGATGGTGAGCAGTTCTTC

J: TRBJ2-5
V: TRBV28
D: NA
size: many
CDR3: CASSLSRNQETQYF
DNA: TGTGCCAGCAGTTTAAGCCGGAACCAAGAGACCCAGTACTTC

J: TRBJ2-5
V: TRBV30
D: NA
size: NA
CDR3: CAIPGPDQETQYF
DNA: TGTGCCATTCCGGGACCCGACCAAGAGACCCAGTACTTC

J: TRBJ1-5
V: TRBV10-3
D: TRBD1
size: few
CDR3: CAISTLGQGAGQPQHF
DNA: TGTGCCATCAGTACCCTCGGACAGGGGGCTGGTCAGCCCCAGCATTTT

J: TRBJ2-7
V: TRBV10-3
D: TRBD1
size: NA
CDR3: CATLERQGTYNEQYF
DNA: TGTGCCACCCTGGAACGACAGGGTACCTACAATGAGCAGTACTTC

J: TRBJ2-1
V: TRBV27
D: NA
size: NA
CDR3: CASSLTESNEQFF
DNA: TGTGCCAGCAGTTTAACAGAAAGCAATGAGCAGTTCTTC

J: TRBJ2-5
V: TRBV7-2
D: TRBD1
size: NA
CDR3: CASSFRLQGRETQYF
DNA: TGTGCCAGCAGCTTTCGTTTACAGGGGAGAGAGACCCAGTACTTC

J: TRBJ1-5
V: TRBV5-5
D: NA
size: NA
CDR3: CASSLDPNGNQPQHF
DNA: TGTGCCAGCAGCTTGGACCCGAACGGCAATCAGCCCCAGCATTTT

J: TRBJ2-7
V: TRBV20-1
D: TRBD2
size: many
CDR3: CSASPRAGRDEQYF
DNA: TGCAGTGCCAGTCCCCGGGCAGGGAGGGACGAGCAGTACTTC

J: TRBJ2-2
V: TRBV9
D: NA
size: few
CDR3: CASSFPRVELFF
DNA: TGTGCCAGCAGCTTCCCGCGGGTTGAGCTGTTTTTT

J: TRBJ2-3
V: TRBV12-3/TRBV12-4
D: TRBD2
size: NA
CDR3: CASSRRVTSVGTDTQYF
DNA: TGTGCCAGCAGCCGGAGGGTAACTAGCGTGGGCACAGATACGCAGTATTTT

J: TRBJ2-1
V: TRBV5-1
D: NA
size: NA
CDR3: CASSPGGNGNEQFF
DNA: TGCGCCAGCAGCCCCGGGGGCAATGGGAATGAGCAGTTCTTC

J: TRBJ1-5
V: TRBV25-1
D: NA
size: NA
CDR3: CASSSGSGQPQHF
DNA: TGTGCCAGCAGTTCAGGGTCGGGTCAGCCCCAGCATTTT

J: TRBJ2-3
V: TRBV7-2
D: NA
size: many
CDR3: CASSSLDVESTDTQYF
DNA: TGTGCCAGCAGCTCATTGGACGTGGAGTCCACAGATACGCAGTATTTT

J: TRBJ2-4
V: TRBV5-6
D: TRBD1
size: NA
CDR3: CASSFPQGAPKNIQYF
DNA: TGTGCCAGCAGCTTCCCACAGGGGGCGCCCAAAAACATTCAGTACTTC

J: TRBJ2-5
V: TRBV5-1
D: NA
size: many
CDR3: CASSLRGASEETQYF
DNA: TGCGCCAGCAGCTTGCGGGGGGCCTCCGAAGAGACCCAGTACTTC

J: TRBJ1-5
V: TRBV7-9
D: NA
size: NA
CDR3: CASSFNWGQPQHF
DNA: TGTGCCAGCAGCTTTAATTGGGGACAGCCCCAGCATTTT

J: TRBJ2-4
V: TRBV9
D: NA
size: NA
CDR3: CASSVAGSYFGDVQYF
DNA: TGTGCCAGCAGCGTGGCGGGGAGCTATTTTGGCGATGTGCAGTACTTC

J: TRBJ1-2
V: TRBV7-8
D: NA
size: many
CDR3: CASSLWEGDYGYTF
DNA: TGTGCCAGCAGCTTATGGGAGGGAGACTATGGCTACACCTTC

J: TRBJ2-3
V: TRBV20-1
D: TRBD2
size: many
CDR3: CSGEASGGAEDTQYF
DNA: TGCAGTGGGGAGGCTAGCGGGGGGGCCGAAGATACGCAGTATTTT

J: TRBJ1-2
V: TRBV6-1
D: NA
size: few
CDR3: CASRPGPPDYGYTF
DNA: TGTGCCAGCAGGCCAGGACCGCCGGACTATGGCTACACCTTC